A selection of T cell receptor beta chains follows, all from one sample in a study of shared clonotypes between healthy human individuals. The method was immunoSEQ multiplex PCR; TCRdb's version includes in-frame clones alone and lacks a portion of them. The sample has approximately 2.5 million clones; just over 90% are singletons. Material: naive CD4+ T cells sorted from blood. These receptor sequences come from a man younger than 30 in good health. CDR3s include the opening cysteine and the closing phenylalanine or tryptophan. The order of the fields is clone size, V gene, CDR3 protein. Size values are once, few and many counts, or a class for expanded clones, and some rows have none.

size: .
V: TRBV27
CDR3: CASSLGGITNTGELFF

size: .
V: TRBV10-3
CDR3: CAISDGEETQYF

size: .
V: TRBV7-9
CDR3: CASSAGQGPYGYTF

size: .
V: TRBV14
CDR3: CASSPPMGGVETQYF

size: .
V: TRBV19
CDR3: CASSTGQKNEKLFF

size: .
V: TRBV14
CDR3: CASSQLTGGEDGYTF

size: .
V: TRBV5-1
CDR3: CASSLGIETGGYTF

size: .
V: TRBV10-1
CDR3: CASSSGTGAFNEQFF

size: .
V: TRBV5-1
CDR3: CASSSTGWNTEAFF

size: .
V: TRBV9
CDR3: CASSASSRVLQYF

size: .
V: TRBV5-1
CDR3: CASSPTVATNEKLFF

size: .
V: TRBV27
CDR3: CASSSMFPGAGYTF

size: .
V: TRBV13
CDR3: CASSMGTWGETQYF

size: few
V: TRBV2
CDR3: CASSTSTPAFF

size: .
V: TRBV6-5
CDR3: CASSYSAGNQPQHF

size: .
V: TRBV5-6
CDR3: CASSLDRGPTDTQYF

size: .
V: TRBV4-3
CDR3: CASSLLAGLSSYNEQFF

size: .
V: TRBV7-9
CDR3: CASILGTRILQETQYF

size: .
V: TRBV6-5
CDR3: CASSWGLGDEQFF

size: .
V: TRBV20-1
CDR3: CSASSGSREFF

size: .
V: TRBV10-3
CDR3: CAISEPLKSLLPDEQFF

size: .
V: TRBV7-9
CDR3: CASRRPGLAGSQETQYF

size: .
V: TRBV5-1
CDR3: CASSLSGTNEKLFF

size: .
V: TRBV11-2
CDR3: CASSPGLSSKGTQYF

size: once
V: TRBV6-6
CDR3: CASTSWGTSGTYEQYF

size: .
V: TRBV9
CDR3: CASSIQGAGSPLHF

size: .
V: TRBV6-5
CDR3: CASRHPRWGYTF